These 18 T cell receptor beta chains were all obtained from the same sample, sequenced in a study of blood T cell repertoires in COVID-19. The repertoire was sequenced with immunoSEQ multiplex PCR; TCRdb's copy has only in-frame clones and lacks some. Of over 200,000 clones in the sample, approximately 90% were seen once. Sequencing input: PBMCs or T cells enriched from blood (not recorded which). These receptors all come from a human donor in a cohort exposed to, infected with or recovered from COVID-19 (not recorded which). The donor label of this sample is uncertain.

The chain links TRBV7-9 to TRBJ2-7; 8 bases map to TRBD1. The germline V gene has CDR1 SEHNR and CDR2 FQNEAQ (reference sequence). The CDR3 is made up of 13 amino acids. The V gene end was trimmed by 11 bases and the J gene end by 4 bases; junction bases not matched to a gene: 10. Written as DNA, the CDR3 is TGTGCCTTACAGGGACAGGACTCATACGAGCAGTACTTC. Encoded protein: CALQGQDSYEQYF.

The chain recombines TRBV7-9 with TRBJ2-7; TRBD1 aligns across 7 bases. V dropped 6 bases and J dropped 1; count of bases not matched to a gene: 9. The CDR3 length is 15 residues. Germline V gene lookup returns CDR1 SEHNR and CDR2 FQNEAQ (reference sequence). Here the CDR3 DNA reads TGTGCCAGCAGTCATTGGACAGGAGATTCCTACGAGCAGTACTTC. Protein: CASSHWTGDSYEQYF.

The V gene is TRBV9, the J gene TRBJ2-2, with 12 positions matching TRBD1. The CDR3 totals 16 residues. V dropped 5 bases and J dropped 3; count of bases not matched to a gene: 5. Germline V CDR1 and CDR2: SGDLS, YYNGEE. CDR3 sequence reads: CASRGTGGAHTGELFF. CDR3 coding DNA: TGTGCCAGCAGGGGGACAGGGGGCGCACACACCGGGGAGCTGTTTTTT. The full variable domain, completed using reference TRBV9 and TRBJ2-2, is DSGVTQTPKHLITATGQRVTLRCSPRSGDLSVYWYQQSLDQGLQFLIQYYNGEERAKGNILERFSAQQFPDLHSELNLSSLELGDSALYFCASRGTGGAHTGELFFGEGSRLTVL.

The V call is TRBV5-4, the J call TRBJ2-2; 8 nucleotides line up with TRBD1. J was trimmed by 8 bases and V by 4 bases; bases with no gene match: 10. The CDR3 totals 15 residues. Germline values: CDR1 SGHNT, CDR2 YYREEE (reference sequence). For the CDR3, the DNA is TGTGCCAGCAGCCCTAGACAGGGGTCGGAGGGGGAGCTGTTTTTT. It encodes CASSPRQGSEGELFF. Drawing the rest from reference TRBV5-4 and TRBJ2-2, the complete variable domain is ETGVTQSPTHLIKTRGQQVTLRCSSQSGHNTVSWYQQALGQGPQFIFQYYREEENGRGNFPPRFSGLQFPNYSSELNVNALELDDSALYLCASSPRQGSEGELFFGEGSRLTVL.

CDR3 sequence: CASGLGQGAPGELFF. CDR3 coding DNA: TGTGCTAGTGGTCTGGGACAGGGGGCCCCCGGGGAGCTGTTTTTT. The J gene is TRBJ2-2, the V gene TRBV12-5; 12 positions agree with TRBD1. With 5 bases clipped from V and 6 bases from J, the junction kept 4 bases outside the gene matches. The CDR3 runs 15 residues. CDR1 is LGHNT and CDR2 is FRNRAP in the germline V gene.

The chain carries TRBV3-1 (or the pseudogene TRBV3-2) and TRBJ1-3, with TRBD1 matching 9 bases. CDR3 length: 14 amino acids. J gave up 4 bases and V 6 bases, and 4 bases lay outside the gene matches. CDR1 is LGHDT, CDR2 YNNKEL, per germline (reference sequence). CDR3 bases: TGTGCCAGCAGTGACAGGGGGTCCGGAAACACCATATATTTT. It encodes CASSDRGSGNTIYF.

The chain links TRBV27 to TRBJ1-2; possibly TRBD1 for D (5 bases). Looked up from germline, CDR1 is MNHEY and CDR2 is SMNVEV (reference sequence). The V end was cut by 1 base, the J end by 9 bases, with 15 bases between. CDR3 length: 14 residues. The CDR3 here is CASSLFRAGPSYTF. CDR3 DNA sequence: TGTGCCAGCAGTTTATTTAGGGCAGGGCCGAGCTACACCTTC.

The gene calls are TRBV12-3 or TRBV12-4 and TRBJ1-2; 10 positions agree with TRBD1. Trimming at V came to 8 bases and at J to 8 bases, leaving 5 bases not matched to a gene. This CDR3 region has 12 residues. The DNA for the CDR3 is TGTGCCAGCGCCGGACAGGGGGGAGGCTACACCTTC. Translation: CASAGQGGGYTF.

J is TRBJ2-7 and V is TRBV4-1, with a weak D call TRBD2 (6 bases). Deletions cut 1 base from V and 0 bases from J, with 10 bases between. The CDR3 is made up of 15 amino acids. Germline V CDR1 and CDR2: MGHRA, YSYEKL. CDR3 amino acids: CASSQAPGDSYEQYF. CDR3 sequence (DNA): TGCGCCAGCAGCCAAGCTCCGGGGGACTCCTACGAGCAGTACTTC.

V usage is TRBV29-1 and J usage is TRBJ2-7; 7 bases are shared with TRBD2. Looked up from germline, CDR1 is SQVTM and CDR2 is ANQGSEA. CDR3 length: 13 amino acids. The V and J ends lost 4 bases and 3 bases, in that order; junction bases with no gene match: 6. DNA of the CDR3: TGCAGCGTTGGTACCCGGGACTACTACGAGCAGTACTTC. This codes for CSVGTRDYYEQYF.

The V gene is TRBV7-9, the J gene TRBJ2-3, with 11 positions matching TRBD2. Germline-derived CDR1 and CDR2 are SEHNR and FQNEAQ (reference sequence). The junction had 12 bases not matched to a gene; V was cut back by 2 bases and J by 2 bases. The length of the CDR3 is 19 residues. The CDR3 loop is CASSLTSGGPTGLTDTQYF. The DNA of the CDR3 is TGTGCCAGCAGCTTAACTAGCGGGGGACCCACCGGACTCACAGATACGCAGTATTTT.

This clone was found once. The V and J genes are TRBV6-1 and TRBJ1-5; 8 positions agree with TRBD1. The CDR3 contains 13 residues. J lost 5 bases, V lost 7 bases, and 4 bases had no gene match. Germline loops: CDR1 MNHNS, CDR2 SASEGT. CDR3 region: CASKVQGDQPQHF. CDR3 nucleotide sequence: TGTGCCAGCAAAGTACAGGGGGATCAGCCCCAGCATTTT.

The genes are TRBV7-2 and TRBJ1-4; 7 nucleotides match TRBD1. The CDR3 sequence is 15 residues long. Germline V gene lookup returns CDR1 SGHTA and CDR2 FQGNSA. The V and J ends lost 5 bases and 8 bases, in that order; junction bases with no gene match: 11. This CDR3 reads CASSPDRQIAEKLFF. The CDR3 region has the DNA TGTGCCAGCAGCCCGGACAGGCAAATAGCCGAAAAACTGTTTTTT.

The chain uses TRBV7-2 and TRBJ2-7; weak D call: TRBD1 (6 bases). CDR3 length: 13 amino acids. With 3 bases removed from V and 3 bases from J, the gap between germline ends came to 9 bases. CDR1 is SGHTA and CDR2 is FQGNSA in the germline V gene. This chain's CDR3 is CASSFHRVYEQYF. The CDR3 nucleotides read TGTGCCAGCAGCTTCCACAGGGTCTACGAGCAGTACTTC.

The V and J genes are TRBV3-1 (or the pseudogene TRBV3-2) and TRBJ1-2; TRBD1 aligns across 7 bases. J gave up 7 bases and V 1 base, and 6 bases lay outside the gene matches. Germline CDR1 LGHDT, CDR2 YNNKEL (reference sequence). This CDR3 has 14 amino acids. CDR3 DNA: TGTGCCAGCAGCCAAGGACAGGGCCTTGGTGGCTACACCTTC. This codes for CASSQGQGLGGYTF.

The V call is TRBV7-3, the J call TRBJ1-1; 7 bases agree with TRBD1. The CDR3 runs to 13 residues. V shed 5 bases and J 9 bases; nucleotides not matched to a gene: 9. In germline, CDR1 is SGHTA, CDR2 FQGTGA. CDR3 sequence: CASSDIPQGKAFF. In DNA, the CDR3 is TGTGCCAGCAGCGATATACCACAGGGGAAAGCTTTCTTT.

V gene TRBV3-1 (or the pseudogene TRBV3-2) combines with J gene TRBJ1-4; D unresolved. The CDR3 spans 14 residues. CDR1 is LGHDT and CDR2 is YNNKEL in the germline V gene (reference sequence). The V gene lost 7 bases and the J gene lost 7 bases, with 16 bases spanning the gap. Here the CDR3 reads CASTAESAGEKLFF. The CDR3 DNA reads TGTGCCAGCACCGCAGAGAGCGCCGGTGAAAAACTGTTTTTT.

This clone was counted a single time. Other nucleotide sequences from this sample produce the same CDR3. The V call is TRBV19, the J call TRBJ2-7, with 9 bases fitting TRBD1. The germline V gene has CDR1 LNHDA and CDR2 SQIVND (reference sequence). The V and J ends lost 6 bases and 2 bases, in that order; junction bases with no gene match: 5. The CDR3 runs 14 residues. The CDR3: CASSAGTGTYEQYF. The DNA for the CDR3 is TGTGCCAGTAGCGCCGGGACAGGGACCTACGAGCAGTACTTC.